The 30 T cell receptor beta chains below all came from one sample that was sequenced in a study of control samples from healthy donors and cancer patients. Sequenced by immunoSEQ multiplex PCR; TCRdb stores in-frame clones only, minus some. The sample consists of 98,000 or so clones, 75% to 85% of them appearing once. The sample consisted of blood. Receptors were obtained from a woman aged 25 to 39 in good health.

The V and J genes are TRBV19 and TRBJ2-7, with D uncertain. The CDR3 extends over 12 amino acids. Per germline, CDR1 LNHDA and CDR2 SQIVND (reference sequence). V lost 7 bases and J lost 1, with 8 bases in between. The CDR3 reads CASTDASYEQYF. CDR3 nucleotide sequence: TGTGCCAGTACAGACGCGTCCTACGAGCAGTACTTC.

V gene TRBV11-3 combines with J gene TRBJ1-2; a possible D gene is TRBD1 (6 bases). The length of the CDR3 is 16 residues. CDR1 and CDR2 from the germline V gene are SGHNT and YENEEA. V was cut by 4 bases and J by 3 bases, with 18 bases left in between. CDR3 sequence: CASSSLTGLGDYGYTF. Here the CDR3 DNA reads TGTGCCAGCAGCTCCCTTACAGGGCTAGGTGACTATGGCTACACCTTC.

The genes are TRBV7-7 and TRBJ2-5, with 9 bases that match TRBD1. Trimming removed 3 bases from V and 5 bases from J; junction bases left unmatched: 7. This CDR3 comprises 15 residues. Per germline, CDR1 SSHAT and CDR2 FNYEAQ (reference sequence). The CDR3 region is CASSFGTGTMETQYF. In nucleotides, the CDR3 is TGTGCCAGCAGCTTCGGGACAGGGACTATGGAGACCCAGTACTTC.

The chain links TRBV4-1 to TRBJ1-2; 9 bases map to TRBD1. This CDR3 contains 15 residues. The germline V gene encodes CDR1 MGHRA and CDR2 YSYEKL. V lost 0 bases to trimming and J lost 4 bases; unmatched junction nucleotides: 3. The CDR3 DNA sequence: TGCGCCAGCAGCCAAGATGGGACAGGGTTCTATGGCTACACCTTC. It translates to CASSQDGTGFYGYTF.

This sequence joins TRBV29-1 and TRBJ1-1; no clear D. CDR3 length equals 9 residues. Germline CDR1 and CDR2: SQVTM and ANQGSEA. Trimming removed 3 bases at V and 4 bases at J, with 0 bases between. The CDR3 is CSVDTEAFF. In DNA, the CDR3 is TGCAGCGTTGACACTGAAGCTTTCTTT.

This chain links TRBV3-1 (or the pseudogene TRBV3-2) with TRBJ1-4; D gene ambiguous. Trimming took off 0 bases at V and 3 bases at J, with 8 bases between the two ends. Germline V CDR1 and CDR2: LGHDT, YNNKEL (reference sequence). This CDR3 contains 15 residues. The CDR3 DNA sequence: TGTGCCAGCAGCCAAGATCTGGACGCTAATGAAAAACTGTTTTTT. The encoded protein is CASSQDLDANEKLFF.

There are a few counts of this clone. The rearrangement links TRBV19 to TRBJ2-4; D not resolved. The CDR3 runs to 13 residues. V gave up 4 bases and J gave up 6 bases, with 10 bases separating them. Per the germline V gene, CDR1 is LNHDA and CDR2 is SQIVND (reference sequence). The CDR3 spells CASSSLAANIQYF. The CDR3 coding sequence is TGTGCCAGTAGTAGCCTGGCCGCAAACATTCAGTACTTC.

This clone was seen only a few times. The chain recombines TRBV4-2 with TRBJ1-2; the match to TRBD1 covers 7 bases. The germline CDR1 and CDR2 sequences are LGHNA and YNFKEQ. CDR3 length: 13 residues. V shed 1 base and J 8 bases; nucleotides not matched to a gene: 4. CDR3 coding DNA: TGTGCCAGCAGCCAAGCCAGGGGGGACGGCTACACCTTC. It encodes CASSQARGDGYTF.

The genes are TRBV27 and TRBJ1-5, with unresolved D. The CDR3 extends over 14 amino acids. V gave up 3 bases and J gave up 3 bases, with 9 bases separating them. Looked up from germline, CDR1 is MNHEY and CDR2 is SMNVEV (reference sequence). CDR3 sequence: CASSFGAYNQPQHF. CDR3 DNA: TGTGCCAGCAGTTTTGGAGCCTACAATCAGCCCCAGCATTTT.

The chain joins TRBV30 to TRBJ1-2; D is uncertain. CDR3 length: 14 amino acids. The V gene lost 4 bases and the J gene lost 8 bases, with 20 bases spanning the gap. Looked up from germline, CDR1 is GTSNPN and CDR2 is SVGIG (reference sequence). The CDR3 loop is CAWTPLGPQEGYTF. For the CDR3, the DNA is TGTGCCTGGACCCCATTAGGGCCCCAAGAGGGCTACACCTTC.

The chain uses TRBV5-5 and TRBJ1-1, with a tentative D call TRBD1 (5 bases). Trimming took 4 bases from V and 1 from J, leaving 11 bases between them. The CDR3 covers 14 residues. Germline V gene data show CDR1 as SGHKS and CDR2 as YYEKEE (reference sequence). The CDR3 DNA follows: TGTGCCAGCAGCGTGGGACTTGGGAACACTGAAGCTTTCTTT. Protein product: CASSVGLGNTEAFF. Combining the CDR3 with reference TRBV5-5 and TRBJ1-1 gives the whole variable domain DAGVTQSPTHLIKTRGQQVTLRCSPISGHKSVSWYQQVLGQGPQFIFQYYEKEERGRGNFPDRFSARQFPNYSSELNVNALLLGDSALYLCASSVGLGNTEAFFGQGTRLTVV.

The chain couples TRBV30 to TRBJ2-1; no firm D call. Germline CDR1 reads GTSNPN; CDR2 reads SVGIG (reference sequence). V lost 4 bases to trimming and J lost 6 bases, with 16 bases between them. The CDR3 loop spans 14 amino acids. This CDR3 is CAWTIGLAPNEQFF. CDR3 sequence (DNA): TGTGCCTGGACGATCGGGTTAGCACCCAATGAGCAGTTCTTC.

The CDR3 spells CASSLQGQGANFQPQHF. Written as DNA, the CDR3 is TGTGCCAGCAGCCTACAGGGGCAGGGGGCGAATTTTCAGCCCCAGCATTTT. The chain combines TRBV7-2 with TRBJ1-5; TRBD1 aligns across 8 bases. CDR3 length: 17 amino acids. The V and J ends lost 5 bases and 6 bases, in that order; junction bases with no gene match: 15. CDR1 and CDR2 (germline): SGHTA, FQGNSA. Supplemented by reference TRBV7-2 and TRBJ1-5, the full variable domain reads GAGVSQSPSNKVTEKGKDVELRCDPISGHTALYWYRQSLGQGLEFLIYFQGNSAPDKSGLPSDRFSAERTGGSVSTLTIQRTQQEDSAVYLCASSLQGQGANFQPQHFGDGTRLSIL.

The chain is built from TRBV30 and TRBJ1-4; 9 nucleotides agree with TRBD1. J gave up 8 bases and V 7 bases, and 5 bases lay outside the gene matches. This CDR3 has 12 amino acids. Germline lookup yields CDR1 GTSNPN and CDR2 SVGIG (reference sequence). As DNA, the CDR3 is TGTGCCTCCGGGACAGGGTGGGAAAAACTGTTTTTT. This translates into CASGTGWEKLFF. Supplemented by reference TRBV30 and TRBJ1-4, the full variable domain reads SQTIHQWPATLVQPVGSPLSLECTVEGTSNPNLYWYRQAAGRGLQLLFYSVGIGQISSEVPQNLSASRPQDRQFILSSKKLLLSDSGFYLCASGTGWEKLFFGSGTQLSVL.

The chain employs TRBV12-5 and TRBJ1-2; D perhaps matches TRBD1 (6 bases). CDR3 length equals 14 residues. Trimming stripped 1 base from V and 6 bases from J, with 12 bases between. Germline V lookup: CDR1 LGHNT, CDR2 FRNRAP. CDR3 in amino acids: CASGLEGGRDGYTF. The CDR3, as DNA: TGTGCTAGTGGTTTGGAAGGGGGAAGGGATGGCTACACCTTC. The full variable domain, in which reference TRBV12-5 and TRBJ1-2 provide the parts outside the CDR3, is DARVTQTPRHKVTEMGQEVTMRCQPILGHNTVFWYRQTMMQGLELLAYFRNRAPLDDSGMPKDRFSAEMPDATLATLKIQPSEPRDSAVYFCASGLEGGRDGYTFGSGTRLTVV.

The V and J genes are TRBV6-5 and TRBJ1-1; no clear D gene. From germline, CDR1 is MNHEY and CDR2 SVGAGI. The CDR3 contains 13 residues. V was trimmed by 2 bases and J by 3 bases, leaving 7 bases between them. CDR3 coding DNA: TGTGCCAGCAGTTACGAAGGTGACACTGAAGCTTTCTTT. It is translated as CASSYEGDTEAFF.

V is TRBV11-2 and J is TRBJ1-6; unclear D gene. Germline V gene sequence: CDR1 SGHAT, CDR2 FQNNGV. The V end lost 6 bases, the J end lost 5 bases, and 11 bases lay between the germline ends. The CDR3 has 14 amino acids. As DNA, the CDR3 is TGTGCCAGCAGTTCCACAAGAAATAATTCACCCCTCCACTTT. Translated, it gives CASSSTRNNSPLHF.

The CDR3 DNA sequence: TGTGCCAGCAGCCATACCCGAGGGGCGGCTAGCAATCAGCCCCAGCATTTT. As protein: CASSHTRGAASNQPQHF. This chain links TRBV7-8 with TRBJ1-5, with D perhaps TRBD1 (5 bases). This CDR3 is built from 17 residues. The V end was cut by 5 bases, the J end by 0 bases, with 17 bases between. Germline CDR1 is SGHVS and CDR2 is FQNEAQ.

The chain combines TRBV3-1 (or the pseudogene TRBV3-2) with TRBJ1-3, with D hard to call. Per the germline V gene, CDR1 is LGHDT and CDR2 is YNNKEL (reference sequence). V lost 6 bases and J 0 bases, leaving 12 bases between the germline ends. This CDR3 has 15 residues. CDR3: CASRTTWPSGNTIYF. In DNA form, the CDR3 reads TGTGCCAGCAGGACTACGTGGCCCTCTGGAAACACCATATATTTT.

This clone was seen more than once but under ten times. The chain uses TRBV7-8 and TRBJ2-7, with a possible D match to TRBD2 (6 bases). V was clipped by 5 bases and J by 0 bases, with 17 bases between them. The CDR3 has 16 amino acids. CDR1 and CDR2 (germline): SGHVS, FQNEAQ. CDR3 DNA: TGTGCCAGCAGCCCCCAGGGACTCCTAAGCTCCTACGAGCAGTACTTC. Translation: CASSPQGLLSSYEQYF. Together with reference TRBV7-8 and TRBJ2-7, the CDR3 gives the full variable domain: GAGVSQSPRYKVAKRGQDVALRCDPISGHVSLFWYQQALGQGPEFLTYFQNEAQLDKSGLPSDRFFAERPEGSVSTLKIQRTQQEDSAVYLCASSPQGLLSSYEQYFGPGTRLTVT.

This chain links TRBV5-1 with TRBJ2-1; 10 bases match TRBD2. The germline gives CDR1 SGHRS, CDR2 YFSETQ. The CDR3 sequence is 14 residues long. J lost 5 bases, V lost 3 bases, and 2 bases had no gene match. The CDR3 sequence: CASSWTSGNNEQFF. CDR3 bases: TGCGCCAGCAGCTGGACTAGCGGAAACAATGAGCAGTTCTTC.

V gene TRBV6-2 or TRBV6-3 combines with J gene TRBJ1-6, with 8 bases aligning to TRBD1. The germline V gene has CDR1 MNHEY and CDR2 SVGEGT. V lost 5 bases and J lost 6; bases outside the gene matches: 9. The CDR3 is 16 amino acids. The CDR3 protein is CASSPGTGAFNSPLHF. The CDR3 nucleotides read TGTGCCAGCAGTCCCGGGACAGGAGCGTTTAATTCACCCCTCCACTTT.

The chain links TRBV12-3 or TRBV12-4 to TRBJ1-2; D is undetermined. The CDR3 contains 11 residues. The V end was cut by 6 bases, the J end by 2 bases, with 4 bases between. The CDR3 is CASSGNYGYTF. The CDR3 DNA follows: TGTGCCAGCAGCGGAAACTATGGCTACACCTTC.

The V call is TRBV4-3, the J call TRBJ2-2, with no clear D. This CDR3 has 14 amino acids. V gave up 1 base and J gave up 4 bases, with 7 bases separating them. From germline, CDR1 is LGHNA and CDR2 YSLEER. The CDR3 sequence: CASSQARATGELFF. DNA of the CDR3: TGCGCCAGCAGCCAAGCTAGAGCCACCGGGGAGCTGTTTTTT.

The rearrangement links TRBV10-3 to TRBJ1-2, with D perhaps TRBD1 (5 bases). V shed 10 bases and J shed 8 bases, with 14 bases lying between them. The germline gives CDR1 ENHRY, CDR2 SYGVKD. This CDR3 comprises 11 residues. CDR3 DNA sequence: TGTGCCAGCCGGGACTCTGGGGGCTACACCTTC. This gives the protein CASRDSGGYTF.

This rearrangement joins TRBV11-3 to TRBJ2-5; perhaps TRBD2 as D (6 bases). V lost 6 bases, J lost 6 bases, and 14 bases lay in between. The CDR3 loop spans 13 amino acids. Germline loops: CDR1 SGHNT, CDR2 YENEEA. DNA of the CDR3: TGTGCCAGCAGTGAATCGGGACTTCAGACCCAGTACTTC. This codes for CASSESGLQTQYF.

The rearrangement links TRBV4-2 to TRBJ1-2; possible D gene TRBD1, 6 bases. V gave up 2 bases and J gave up 6 bases, with 13 bases separating them. This CDR3 spans 14 amino acids. In germline, CDR1 is LGHNA, CDR2 YNFKEQ. CDR3 nucleotides: TGTGCCAGCAGCCAAAGACAGGACTCGGATGGCTACACCTTC. This translates into CASSQRQDSDGYTF.

The chain is built from TRBV23-1 and TRBJ2-5; D is undetermined. TRBV23-1 is identified as an open reading frame with a role that is uncertain. Trimming took 6 bases from V and 4 from J, leaving 12 bases between them. The CDR3 runs to 13 residues. For the CDR3, the DNA is TGCGCCAGCAGGCTCGGTCTCGGAGAGACCCAGTACTTC. It encodes CASRLGLGETQYF.

This clone was observed a few times. The rearrangement uses TRBV27 and TRBJ2-5, with no clear D. The germline V gene has CDR1 MNHEY and CDR2 SMNVEV (reference sequence). V dropped 0 bases and J dropped 5 bases, with 10 bases sitting between them. There are 14 residues in the CDR3. DNA of the CDR3: TGTGCCAGCAGTTTATCTGGTAGGCCGGAGACCCAGTACTTC. Translation: CASSLSGRPETQYF.

The gene calls are TRBV14 and TRBJ2-7; D might be TRBD2 (7 bases). The CDR3 is 15 residues long. CDR1 and CDR2 from the germline V gene are SGHDN and FVKESK. V lost 4 bases and J lost 4, with 17 bases in between. The CDR3 sequence is CASSRSGGGYYEQYF. In DNA form, the CDR3 reads TGTGCCAGCAGCCGATCGGGCGGGGGCTATTACGAGCAGTACTTC.